This T cell receptor (beta chain) was retrieved from a study of Graves' ophthalmopathy and Graves' hyperthyroidism. The authors amplified TCR beta CDR3 regions from RNA transcripts. HTBI primers were used in a first-round RT-PCR, which preceded a second-round multiplex PCR. TCRdb called the multiplex PCR reads again in MiXCR, with one record for every CDR3 protein. The sample lists over a million distinct CDR3 sequences; less than 45% were seen once. This clonotype turned up a few times. The CDR3 length is 14 residues. The V gene's germline CDR1 is SGHTA and CDR2 FQGNSA. With 8 bases clipped from V and 5 bases from J, the junction kept 10 bases outside the gene matches.

This chain connects TRBV7-2 to TRBJ2-7, with 9 bases aligning to TRBD2. The material sequenced was peripheral blood or thyroid tissue (not recorded which). This clonotype originated in an adult man with Graves' hyperthyroidism. The CDR3 DNA sequence: TGTGCCAGCGCGGGGGGGGTCTATCGTGACGAGCAGTACTTC. This encodes CASAGGVYRDEQYF.